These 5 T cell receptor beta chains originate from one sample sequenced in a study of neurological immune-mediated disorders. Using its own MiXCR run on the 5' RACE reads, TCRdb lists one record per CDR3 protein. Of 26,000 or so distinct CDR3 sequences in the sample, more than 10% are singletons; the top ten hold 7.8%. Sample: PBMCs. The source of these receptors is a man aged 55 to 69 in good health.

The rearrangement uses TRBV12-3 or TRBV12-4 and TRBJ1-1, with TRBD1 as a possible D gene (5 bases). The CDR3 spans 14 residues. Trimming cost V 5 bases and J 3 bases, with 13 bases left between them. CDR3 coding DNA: TGTGCCAGCAGTCCTAGGTGGGGACACACTGAAGCTTTCTTT. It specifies CASSPRWGHTEAFF.

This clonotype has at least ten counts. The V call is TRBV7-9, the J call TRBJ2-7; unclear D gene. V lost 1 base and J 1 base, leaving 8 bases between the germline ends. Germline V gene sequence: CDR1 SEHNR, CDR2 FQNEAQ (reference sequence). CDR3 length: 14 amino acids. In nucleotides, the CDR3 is TGTGCCAGCAGCTTAGGTAGTAGGTCCTACGAGCAGTACTTC. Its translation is CASSLGSRSYEQYF.

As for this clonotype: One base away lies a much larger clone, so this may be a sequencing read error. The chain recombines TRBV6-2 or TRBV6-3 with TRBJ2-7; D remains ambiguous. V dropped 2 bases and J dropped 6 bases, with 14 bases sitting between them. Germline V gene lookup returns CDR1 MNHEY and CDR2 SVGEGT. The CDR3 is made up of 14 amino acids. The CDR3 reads CASSYPGRRIEQYF. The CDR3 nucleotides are TGTGCCAGCAGTTACCCCGGGCGCCGCATCGAGCAGTACTTC.

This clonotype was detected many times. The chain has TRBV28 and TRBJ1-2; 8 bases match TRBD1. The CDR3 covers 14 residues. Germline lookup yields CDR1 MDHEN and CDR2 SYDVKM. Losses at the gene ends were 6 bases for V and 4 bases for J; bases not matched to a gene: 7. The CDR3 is CASRRQGQSYGYTF. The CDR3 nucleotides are TGTGCCAGCAGGCGACAGGGGCAATCCTATGGCTACACCTTC.

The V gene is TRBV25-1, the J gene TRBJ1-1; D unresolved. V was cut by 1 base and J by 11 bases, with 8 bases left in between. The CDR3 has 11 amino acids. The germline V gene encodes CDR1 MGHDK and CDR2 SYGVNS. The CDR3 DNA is TGTGCCAGCAGTGAATTATGGTACGCTTTCTTT. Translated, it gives CASSELWYAFF.